Shown below are 17 T cell receptor beta chains from a single sample sequenced in a study of cytomegalovirus exposure and HLA in healthy donors. Vbeta (60) and Jbeta (13) primers were used in the PCR. The repertoire was sequenced with immunoSEQ multiplex PCR; TCRdb's copy has only in-frame clones and lacks some. This table holds approximately 190,000 clones. The sequencing sample was made of PBMCs. Receptor source: a man younger than 45 in good health and CMV-seronegative.

The chain links TRBV14 to TRBJ2-1; tentatively, D is TRBD2 (6 bases). The germline V gene has CDR1 SGHDN and CDR2 FVKESK. The CDR3 covers 14 residues. With 4 bases removed from V and 8 bases from J, the gap between germline ends came to 15 bases. As DNA, the CDR3 is TGTGCCAGCAGCCCCGGGACTCCAACCGATGAGCAGTTCTTC. Its translation: CASSPGTPTDEQFF.

The V and J genes are TRBV5-1 and TRBJ2-7; 7 nucleotides match TRBD2. Trimming removed 0 bases from V and 2 bases from J; junction bases left unmatched: 2. Germline values: CDR1 SGHRS, CDR2 YFSETQ. The CDR3 contains 14 residues. This CDR3 is CASSLASGPYEQYF. The CDR3 nucleotides are TGCGCCAGCAGCTTGGCTAGCGGCCCCTACGAGCAGTACTTC.

The V gene is TRBV7-9, the J gene TRBJ2-7; TRBD1 is a possible D gene (8 bases). Germline CDR1 SEHNR, CDR2 FQNEAQ (reference sequence). The CDR3 spans 14 residues. V was pared by 7 bases and J by 4 bases, with 17 bases between. The CDR3 DNA reads as TGTGCCAGCATTCAAACAGGGGGACTATACGAGCAGTACTTC. Translation: CASIQTGGLYEQYF. Full variable domain (rest looked up from reference TRBV7-9 and TRBJ2-7): DTGVSQNPRHKITKRGQNVTFRCDPISEHNRLYWYRQTLGQGPEFLTYFQNEAQLEKSRLLSDRFSAERPKGSFSTLEIQRTEQGDSAMYLCASIQTGGLYEQYFGPGTRLTVT.

The genes are TRBV19 and TRBJ1-4, with TRBD1 matching over 7 bases. CDR1 is LNHDA, CDR2 SQIVND, per germline (reference sequence). The CDR3 totals 16 residues. V dropped 9 bases and J dropped 3; count of bases not matched to a gene: 13. The CDR3: CASRTGTAVPNEKLFF. The DNA of the CDR3 is TGTGCCAGCAGGACCGGGACAGCGGTCCCTAATGAAAAACTGTTTTTT.

V and J are TRBV28 and TRBJ1-1; D is uncertain. V lost 7 bases and J 3 bases, leaving 9 bases between the germline ends. The CDR3 runs to 12 residues. Germline V gene lookup returns CDR1 MDHEN and CDR2 SYDVKM. The CDR3 is CASTQTDTEAFF. CDR3 in DNA: TGTGCCAGCACCCAAACGGACACTGAAGCTTTCTTT.

The rearrangement joins TRBV9 to TRBJ2-2; D may be TRBD2 (5 bases). Germline-derived CDR1 and CDR2 are SGDLS and YYNGEE. V lost 4 bases and J lost 3, with 10 bases in between. This CDR3 has 14 residues. CDR3 in DNA: TGTGCCAGCAGCCCCATCGGGGACACCGGGGAGCTGTTTTTT. Protein: CASSPIGDTGELFF.

The CDR3, as DNA: TGCGCCAGCAGCAGGAGACCGACCCCAGAGGGAGAGACCCAGTACTTC. It yields the protein CASSRRPTPEGETQYF. The chain joins TRBV5-1 to TRBJ2-5; D is perhaps TRBD2 (5 bases). Germline values: CDR1 SGHRS, CDR2 YFSETQ. The CDR3 consists of 16 residues. V was clipped by 4 bases and J by 4 bases, with 20 bases between them.

The J gene is TRBJ2-5, the V gene TRBV6-5, with 9 bases aligning to TRBD1. The CDR3 has 13 residues. CDR1 and CDR2 (germline): MNHEY, SVGAGI. V lost 6 bases and J lost 5; bases outside the gene matches: 4. This chain's CDR3 is CASSSGTGETQYF. The CDR3 coding sequence is TGTGCCAGCAGCTCCGGGACAGGGGAGACCCAGTACTTC.

The V gene is TRBV19, the J gene TRBJ2-3; possible D gene TRBD1, 6 bases. The ends were cut back, 0 bases at V and 2 bases at J, with 9 bases in the middle. This CDR3 contains 15 residues. The germline gives CDR1 LNHDA, CDR2 SQIVND (reference sequence). The CDR3 DNA sequence: TGTGCCAGTAGTATAGAGGGGGCGCACACAGATACGCAGTATTTT. As protein: CASSIEGAHTDTQYF.

The chain combines TRBV23-1 with TRBJ1-3; 8 positions agree with TRBD1. TRBV23-1 is reported as an ORF; its role is uncertain. J lost 0 bases, V lost 0 bases, and 4 bases had no gene match. There are 17 residues in the CDR3. For the CDR3, the DNA is TGCGCCAGCAGTCAATCCCCTACAGGGGGCTCTGGAAACACCATATATTTT. Translation gives CASSQSPTGGSGNTIYF.

The chain employs TRBV5-1 and TRBJ2-1; TRBD2 might be the D (5 bases). Trimming took 0 bases from V and 11 from J, leaving 9 bases between them. The CDR3 covers 12 residues. Germline CDR1 and CDR2: SGHRS and YFSETQ. The CDR3 region has the DNA TGCGCCAGCAGCTTGGTCGGGGAAAAGCAGTTCTTC. Protein sequence: CASSLVGEKQFF.

This chain links TRBV5-5 with TRBJ1-1, with 8 bases aligning to TRBD1. The CDR3 runs to 13 residues. With V trimmed by 4 bases and J by 9 bases, 8 bases remained unmatched. The germline gives CDR1 SGHKS, CDR2 YYEKEE (reference sequence). The CDR3 DNA reads as TGTGCCAGCAGCCTTCAGGGGGCCGTGAAAGCTTTCTTT. It yields the protein CASSLQGAVKAFF.

CDR3 in DNA: TGTGCCAGCAGCATGGACGCCACCCCAGGTCGTGGCTACACCTTC. Protein product: CASSMDATPGRGYTF. V usage is TRBV5-5 and J usage is TRBJ1-2; no clear D gene. V dropped 4 bases and J dropped 7 bases, with 20 bases sitting between them. Per germline, CDR1 SGHKS and CDR2 YYEKEE (reference sequence). This CDR3 spans 15 amino acids.

The chain has TRBV2 and TRBJ1-2; D remains unclear. The CDR3 is 14 amino acids. V was trimmed by 2 bases and J by 7 bases, leaving 14 bases between them. Germline loops: CDR1 SNHLY, CDR2 FYNNEI. CDR3 loop: CASSESLAGGGYTF. The CDR3 DNA sequence: TGTGCCAGCAGTGAAAGCCTCGCAGGAGGTGGCTACACCTTC.

V gene TRBV18 combines with J gene TRBJ2-4; tentatively, D is TRBD2 (5 bases). This CDR3 is 15 amino acids long. Germline V CDR1 and CDR2: KGHSH, LQKENI. Trimming removed 0 bases at V and 0 bases at J, with 6 bases between. In DNA, the CDR3 is TGTGCCAGCTCACCACCAGAGGGAGCCAAAAACATTCAGTACTTC. Its protein product is CASSPPEGAKNIQYF.

This chain connects TRBV27 to TRBJ2-3, with 16 bases aligning to TRBD2. The germline CDR1 and CDR2 sequences are MNHEY and SMNVEV (reference sequence). V trimming: 5 bases; J trimming: 10 bases; junction bases outside the gene matches: 9. The length of the CDR3 is 16 residues. The CDR3 region is CASSRGLAGGPGAQYF. CDR3 nucleotides: TGTGCCAGCAGTAGGGGACTAGCGGGAGGGCCGGGTGCGCAGTATTTT.

The chain combines TRBV30 with TRBJ1-5; no clear D gene. The CDR3 totals 13 residues. Trimming pared 5 bases from V and 7 bases from J, leaving 15 bases between. Germline values: CDR1 GTSNPN, CDR2 SVGIG (reference sequence). The CDR3 nucleotides are TGTGCCTGGGGCAGGTCAGGTACACAGCCCCAGCATTTT. Protein: CAWGRSGTQPQHF.